This TCR beta chain was captured by sequencing in a study of cytomegalovirus exposure and HLA in healthy donors. Overall study results and limits: TCR beta V- and J-gene trimming was later associated with a missense DCLRE1C variant.

On this clone: Its antigen is undetermined.

This CDR3 comprises 14 residues. Germline-derived CDR1 and CDR2 are SEHNR and FQNEAQ (reference sequence). Unmatched junction bases numbered 6, after V lost 5 bases and J lost 2 bases. 60 Vbeta and 13 Jbeta primers were used in PCR. The assay was immunoSEQ multiplex PCR, and TCRdb's table has in-frame clones only and misses some. The data show about 140,000 clones, around three quarters seen once. Sequenced: PBMCs. This clonotype was obtained from a young man in good health and CMV-seronegative. The chain uses TRBV7-9 and TRBJ2-7, with 7 bases identical to TRBD2. CDR3 bases: TGTGCCAGCAGCCCGTCGGGAGGTACCTACGAGCAGTACTTC. Residues: CASSPSGGTYEQYF.